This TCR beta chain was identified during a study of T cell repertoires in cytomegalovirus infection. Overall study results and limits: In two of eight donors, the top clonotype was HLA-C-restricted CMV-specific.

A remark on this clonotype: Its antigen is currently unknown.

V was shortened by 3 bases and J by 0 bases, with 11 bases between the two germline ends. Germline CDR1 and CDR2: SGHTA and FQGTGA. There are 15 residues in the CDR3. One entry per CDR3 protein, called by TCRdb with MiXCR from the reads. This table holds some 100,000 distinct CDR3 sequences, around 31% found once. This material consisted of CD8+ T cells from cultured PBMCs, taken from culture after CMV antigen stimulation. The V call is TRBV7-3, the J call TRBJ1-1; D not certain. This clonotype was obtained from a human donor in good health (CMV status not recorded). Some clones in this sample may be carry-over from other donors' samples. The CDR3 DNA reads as TGTGCCAGCAGCTTGGGCAGTGTCATGAACACTGAAGCTTTCTTT. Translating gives CASSLGSVMNTEAFF.